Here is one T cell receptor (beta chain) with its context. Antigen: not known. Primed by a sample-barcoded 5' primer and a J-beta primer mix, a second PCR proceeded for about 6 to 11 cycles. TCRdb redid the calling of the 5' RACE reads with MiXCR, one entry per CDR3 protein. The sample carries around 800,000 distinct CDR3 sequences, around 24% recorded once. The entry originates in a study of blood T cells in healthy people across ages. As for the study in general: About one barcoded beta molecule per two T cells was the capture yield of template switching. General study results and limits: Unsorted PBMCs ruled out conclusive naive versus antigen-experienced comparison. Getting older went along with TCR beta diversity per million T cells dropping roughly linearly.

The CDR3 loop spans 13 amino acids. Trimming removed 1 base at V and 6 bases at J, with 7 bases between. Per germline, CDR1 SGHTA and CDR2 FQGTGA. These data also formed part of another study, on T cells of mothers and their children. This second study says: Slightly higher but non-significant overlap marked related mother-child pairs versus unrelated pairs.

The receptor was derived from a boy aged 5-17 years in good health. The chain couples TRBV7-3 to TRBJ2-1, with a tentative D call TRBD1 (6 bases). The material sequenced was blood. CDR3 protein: CASSLIQGNEQFF. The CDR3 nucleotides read TGTGCCAGCAGCTTAATACAGGGCAATGAGCAGTTCTTC.